The rows below give T cell receptor beta chains drawn from one sample of a study of response to subunit inactivated influenza vaccine. One entry per CDR3 protein, called by TCRdb with MiXCR from the RT-PCR reads. The data hold approximately 520,000 distinct CDR3 sequences, with about 25% observed a single time. This specimen consisted of CD4+ T cells sorted from PBMCs, obtained more than 4 days after vaccination. These receptors were obtained from a middle-aged man who received an inactivated influenza vaccine. Both conserved end residues are part of each CDR3. Each record gives: J gene, V gene, clone size, D gene, CDR3 protein, CDR3 DNA. D genes are given only for firm matches. Part of the rows lack a size; the others show once, few, many or a class for expanded clones.

>TRBJ2-7|TRBV6-2/TRBV6-3|-|-
CASSHPSTDTYEQYF
TGTGCCAGCAGTCACCCCTCGACAGATACCTACGAGCAGTACTTC
>TRBJ1-5|TRBV12-3/TRBV12-4|-|-
CASSPGRGGSGNQPQHF
TGTGCCAGCAGTCCAGGCAGGGGAGGGTCGGGCAATCAGCCCCAGCATTTT
>TRBJ2-1|TRBV29-1|-|TRBD2
CSVRAGTSEHNEQFF
TGCAGCGTTAGGGCCGGGACTAGCGAACACAATGAGCAGTTCTTC
>TRBJ2-7|TRBV6-1|-|-
CASRLQLVSYEQYF
TGTGCCAGCAGACTGCAACTAGTTTCCTACGAGCAGTACTTC
>TRBJ1-4|TRBV6-5|-|-
CASSYTGLGEKLFF
TGTGCCAGCAGTTACACGGGGTTGGGCGAAAAACTGTTTTTT
>TRBJ1-4|TRBV7-2|-|TRBD1
CASSEGQAGKLFF
TGTGCCAGCAGCGAGGGACAGGCTGGAAAACTGTTTTTT
>TRBJ2-2|TRBV6-2/TRBV6-3|-|-
CASSYPPGVGTNTGELFF
TGTGCCAGCAGTTACCCCCCCGGGGTAGGAACGAACACCGGGGAGCTGTTTTTT
>TRBJ2-1|TRBV10-3|-|-
CAISDRTNEQFF
TGTGCCATCAGTGACCGGACCAATGAGCAGTTCTTC
>TRBJ2-7|TRBV28|few|-
CAGAASSYEQYF
TGTGCAGGGGCAGCCAGCTCCTACGAGCAGTACTTC
>TRBJ2-2|TRBV7-8|-|-
CASSPYPLSGSGELFF
TGTGCCAGCAGCCCATATCCCTTGAGTGGCTCCGGGGAGCTGTTTTTT
>TRBJ1-1|TRBV7-2|-|TRBD1
CASSPQTGVYGEAFF
TGTGCCAGCAGCCCCCAGACAGGGGTTTACGGTGAAGCTTTCTTT
>TRBJ2-2|TRBV18|-|-
CASPSRAGELFF
TGTGCCAGCCCCAGCCGGGCCGGGGAGCTGTTTTTT
>TRBJ2-7|TRBV3-1|-|-
CASSQDLLGPISYEQYF
TGTGCCAGCAGCCAAGACCTTTTGGGGCCTATTTCCTACGAGCAGTACTTC
>TRBJ2-2|TRBV5-1|once|-
CASSLPRAAGELFF
TGCGCCAGCAGCTTGCCCAGGGCGGCCGGGGAGCTGTTTTTT
>TRBJ1-3|TRBV6-1|-|-
CASRPGEGNTIYF
TGTGCCAGCAGGCCAGGTGAAGGAAACACCATATATTTT
>TRBJ1-5|TRBV12-3/TRBV12-4|-|-
CASSNRVTQPQHF
TGTGCCAGCAGTAACAGGGTTACTCAGCCCCAGCATTTT
>TRBJ2-3|TRBV20-1|few|-
CSAKTPIGNTDTQYF
TGCAGTGCTAAGACCCCAATCGGGAACACAGATACGCAGTATTTT